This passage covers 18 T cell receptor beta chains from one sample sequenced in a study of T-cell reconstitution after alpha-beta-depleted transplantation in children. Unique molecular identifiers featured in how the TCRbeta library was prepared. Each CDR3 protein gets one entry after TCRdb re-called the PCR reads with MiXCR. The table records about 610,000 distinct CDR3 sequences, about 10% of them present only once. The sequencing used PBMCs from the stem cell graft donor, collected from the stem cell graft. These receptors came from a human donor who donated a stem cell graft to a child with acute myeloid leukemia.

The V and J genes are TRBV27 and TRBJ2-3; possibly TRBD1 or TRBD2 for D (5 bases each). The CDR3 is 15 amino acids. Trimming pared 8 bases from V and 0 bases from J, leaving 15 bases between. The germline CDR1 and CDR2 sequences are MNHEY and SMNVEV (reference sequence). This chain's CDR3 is CASGPGRTSTDTQYF. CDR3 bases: TGTGCCAGCGGCCCGGGGCGTACTAGCACAGATACGCAGTATTTT.

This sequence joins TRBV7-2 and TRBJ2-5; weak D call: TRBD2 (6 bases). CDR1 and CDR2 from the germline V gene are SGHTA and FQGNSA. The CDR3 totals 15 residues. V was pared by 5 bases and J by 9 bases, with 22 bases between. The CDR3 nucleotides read TGTGCCAGCAGCCCTAATAGCGGCTCGGTGGGTGCCCAGTACTTC. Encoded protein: CASSPNSGSVGAQYF.

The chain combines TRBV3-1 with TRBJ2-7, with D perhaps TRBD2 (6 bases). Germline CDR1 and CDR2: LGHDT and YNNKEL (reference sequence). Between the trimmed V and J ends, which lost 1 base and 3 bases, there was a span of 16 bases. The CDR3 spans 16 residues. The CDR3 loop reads CASSQGAGKVGYEQYF. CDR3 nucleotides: TGTGCCAGCAGCCAAGGAGCGGGCAAGGTTGGCTACGAGCAGTACTTC.

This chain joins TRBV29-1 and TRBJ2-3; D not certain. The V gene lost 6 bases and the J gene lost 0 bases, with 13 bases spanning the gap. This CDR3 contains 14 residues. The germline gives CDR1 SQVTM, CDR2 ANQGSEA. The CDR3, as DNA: TGCAGCGTAGAGACGGCGCTTAGCACAGATACGCAGTATTTT. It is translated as CSVETALSTDTQYF.

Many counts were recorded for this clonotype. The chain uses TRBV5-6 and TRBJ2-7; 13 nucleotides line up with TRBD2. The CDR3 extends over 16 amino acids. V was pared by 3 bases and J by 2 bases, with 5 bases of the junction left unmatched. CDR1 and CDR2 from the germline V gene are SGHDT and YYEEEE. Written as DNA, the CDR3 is TGTGCCAGCAGCTCCTTGGGACTAGCGGGAACCTACGAGCAGTACTTC. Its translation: CASSSLGLAGTYEQYF.

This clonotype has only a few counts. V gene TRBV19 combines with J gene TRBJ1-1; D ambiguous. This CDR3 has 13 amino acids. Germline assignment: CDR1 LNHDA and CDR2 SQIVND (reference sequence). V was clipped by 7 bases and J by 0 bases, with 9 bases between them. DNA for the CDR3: TGTGCCAGTACGAGTTACATGAACACTGAAGCTTTCTTT. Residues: CASTSYMNTEAFF.

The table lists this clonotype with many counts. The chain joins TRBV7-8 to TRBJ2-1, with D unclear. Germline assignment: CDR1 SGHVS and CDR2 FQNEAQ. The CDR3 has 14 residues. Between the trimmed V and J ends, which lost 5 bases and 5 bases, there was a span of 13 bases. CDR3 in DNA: TGTGCCAGCAGCCTGAATACCTTTGACAATGAGCAGTTCTTC. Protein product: CASSLNTFDNEQFF.

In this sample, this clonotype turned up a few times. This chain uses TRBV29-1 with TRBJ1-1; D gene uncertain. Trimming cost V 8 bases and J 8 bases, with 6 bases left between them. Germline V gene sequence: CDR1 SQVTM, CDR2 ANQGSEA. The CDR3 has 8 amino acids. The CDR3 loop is CSRSEAFF. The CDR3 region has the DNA TGCAGCCGGTCGGAAGCTTTCTTT.

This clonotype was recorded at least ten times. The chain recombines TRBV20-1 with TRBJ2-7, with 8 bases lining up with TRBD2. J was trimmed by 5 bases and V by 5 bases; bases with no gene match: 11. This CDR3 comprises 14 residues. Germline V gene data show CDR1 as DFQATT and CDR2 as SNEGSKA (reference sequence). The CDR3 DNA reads TGCAGTGCTGTAATTTCGGGAGGGCCGGACGAGCAGTACTTC. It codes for CSAVISGGPDEQYF.

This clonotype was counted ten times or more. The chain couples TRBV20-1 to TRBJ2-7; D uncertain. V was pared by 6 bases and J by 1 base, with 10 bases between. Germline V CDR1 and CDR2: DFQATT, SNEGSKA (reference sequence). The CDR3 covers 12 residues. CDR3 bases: TGCAGTGCGACTGAAGAGTCCTACGAGCAGTACTTC. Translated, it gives CSATEESYEQYF.

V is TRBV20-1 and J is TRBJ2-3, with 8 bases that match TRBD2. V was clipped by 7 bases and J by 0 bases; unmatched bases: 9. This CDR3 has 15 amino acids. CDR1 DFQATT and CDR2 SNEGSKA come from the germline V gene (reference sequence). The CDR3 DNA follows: TGCAGTGAACTAGCGGAAACTTATAGCACAGATACGCAGTATTTT. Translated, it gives CSELAETYSTDTQYF.

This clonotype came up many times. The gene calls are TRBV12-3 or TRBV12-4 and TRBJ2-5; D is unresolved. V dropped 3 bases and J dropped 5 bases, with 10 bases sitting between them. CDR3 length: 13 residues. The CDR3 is CASSFDGYETQYF. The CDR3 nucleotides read TGTGCCAGCAGTTTCGACGGGTATGAGACCCAGTACTTC.

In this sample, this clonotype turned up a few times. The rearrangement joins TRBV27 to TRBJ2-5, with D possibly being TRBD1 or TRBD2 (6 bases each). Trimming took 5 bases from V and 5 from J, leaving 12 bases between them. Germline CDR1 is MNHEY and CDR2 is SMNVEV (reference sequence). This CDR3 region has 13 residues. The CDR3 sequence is CASSPIGGETQYF. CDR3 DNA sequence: TGTGCCAGCAGTCCGATAGGGGGGGAGACCCAGTACTTC.

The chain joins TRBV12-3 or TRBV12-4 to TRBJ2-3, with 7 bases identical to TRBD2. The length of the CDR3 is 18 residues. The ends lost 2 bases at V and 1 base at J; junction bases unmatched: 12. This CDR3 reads CASSLPRAGFVGTDTQYF. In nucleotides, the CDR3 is TGTGCCAGCAGTTTACCGCGAGCGGGGTTTGTGGGCACAGATACGCAGTATTTT.

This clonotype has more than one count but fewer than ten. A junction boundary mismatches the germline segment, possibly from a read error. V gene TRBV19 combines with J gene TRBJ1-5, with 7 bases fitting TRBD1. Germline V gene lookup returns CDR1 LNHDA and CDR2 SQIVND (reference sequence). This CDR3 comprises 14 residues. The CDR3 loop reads CASSIGDSNQPQHF. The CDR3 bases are TGTGCCAGTAGTATTGGGGACAGCAACCAGCCCCAGCATTTT. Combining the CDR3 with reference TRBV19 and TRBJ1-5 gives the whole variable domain DGGITQSPKYLFRKEGQNVTLSCEQNLNHDAMYWYRQDPGQGLRLIYYSQIVNDFQKGDIAEGYSVSREKKESFPLTVTSAQKNPTAFYLCASSIGDSNQPQHFGDGTRLSIL.

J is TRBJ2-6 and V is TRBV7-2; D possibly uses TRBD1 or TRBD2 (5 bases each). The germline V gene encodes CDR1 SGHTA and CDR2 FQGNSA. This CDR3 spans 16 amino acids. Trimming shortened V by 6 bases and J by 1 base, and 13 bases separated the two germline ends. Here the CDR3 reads CASSSSRGSGANVLTF. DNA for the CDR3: TGTGCCAGCAGTTCCTCGAGGGGATCTGGGGCCAACGTCCTGACTTTC. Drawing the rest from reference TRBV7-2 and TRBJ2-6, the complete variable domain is GAGVSQSPSNKVTEKGKDVELRCDPISGHTALYWYRQSLGQGLEFLIYFQGNSAPDKSGLPSDRFSAERTGGSVSTLTIQRTQQEDSAVYLCASSSSRGSGANVLTFGAGSRLTVL.

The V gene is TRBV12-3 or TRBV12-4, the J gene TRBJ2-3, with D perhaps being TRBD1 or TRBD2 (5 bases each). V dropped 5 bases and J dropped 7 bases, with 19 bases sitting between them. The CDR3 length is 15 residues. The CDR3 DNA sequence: TGTGCCAGCAGTACTGGTAGGGGAGCAGAATATACGCAGTATTTT. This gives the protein CASSTGRGAEYTQYF.

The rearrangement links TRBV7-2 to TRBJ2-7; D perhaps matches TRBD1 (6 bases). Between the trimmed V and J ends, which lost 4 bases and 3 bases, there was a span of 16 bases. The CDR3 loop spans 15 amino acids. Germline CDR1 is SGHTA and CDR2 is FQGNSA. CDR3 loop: CASSSLGTLSYEQYF. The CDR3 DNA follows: TGTGCCAGCAGCTCTCTAGGGACACTAAGCTACGAGCAGTACTTC.